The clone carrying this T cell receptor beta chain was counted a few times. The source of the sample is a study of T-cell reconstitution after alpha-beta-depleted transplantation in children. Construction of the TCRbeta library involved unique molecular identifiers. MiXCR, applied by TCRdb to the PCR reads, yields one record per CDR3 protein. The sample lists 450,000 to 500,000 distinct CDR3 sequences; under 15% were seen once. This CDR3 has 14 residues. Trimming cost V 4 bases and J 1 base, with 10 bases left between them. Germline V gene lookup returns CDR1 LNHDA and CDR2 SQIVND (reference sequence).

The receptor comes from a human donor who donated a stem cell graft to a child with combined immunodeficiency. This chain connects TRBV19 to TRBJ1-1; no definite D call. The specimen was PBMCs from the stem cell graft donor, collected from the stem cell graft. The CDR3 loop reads CASSTRRGNTEAFF. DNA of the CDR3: TGTGCCAGTAGTACCCGTCGGGGGAACACTGAAGCTTTCTTT.